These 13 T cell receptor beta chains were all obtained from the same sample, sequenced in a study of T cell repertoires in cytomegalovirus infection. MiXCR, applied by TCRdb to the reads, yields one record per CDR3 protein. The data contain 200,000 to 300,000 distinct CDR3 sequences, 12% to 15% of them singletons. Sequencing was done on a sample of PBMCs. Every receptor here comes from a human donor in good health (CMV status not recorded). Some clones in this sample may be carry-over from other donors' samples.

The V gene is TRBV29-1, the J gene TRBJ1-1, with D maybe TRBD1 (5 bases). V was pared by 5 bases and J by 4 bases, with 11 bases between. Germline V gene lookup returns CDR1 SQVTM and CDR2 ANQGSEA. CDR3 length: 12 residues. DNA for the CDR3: TGCAGCGTTCGTACGGGGGTCACTGAAGCTTTCTTT. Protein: CSVRTGVTEAFF.

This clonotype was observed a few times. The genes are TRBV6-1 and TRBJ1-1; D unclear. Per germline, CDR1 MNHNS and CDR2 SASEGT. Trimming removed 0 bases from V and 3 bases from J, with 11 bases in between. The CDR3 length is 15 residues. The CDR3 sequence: CASSEAIKSDTEAFF. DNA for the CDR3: TGTGCCAGCAGTGAAGCGATAAAGTCGGACACTGAAGCTTTCTTT.

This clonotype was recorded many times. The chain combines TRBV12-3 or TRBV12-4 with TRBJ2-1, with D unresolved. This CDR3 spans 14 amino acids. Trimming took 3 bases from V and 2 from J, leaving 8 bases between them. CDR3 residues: CASSFSLPYNEQFF. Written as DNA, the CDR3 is TGTGCCAGCAGTTTCTCACTTCCCTACAATGAGCAGTTCTTC.

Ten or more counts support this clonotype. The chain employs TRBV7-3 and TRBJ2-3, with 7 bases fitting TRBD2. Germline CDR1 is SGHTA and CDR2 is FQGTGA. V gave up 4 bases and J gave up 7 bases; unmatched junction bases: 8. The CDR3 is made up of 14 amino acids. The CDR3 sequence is CASSSTGGTNTQYF. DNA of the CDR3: TGTGCCAGCAGCTCTACGGGCGGGACTAATACGCAGTATTTT.

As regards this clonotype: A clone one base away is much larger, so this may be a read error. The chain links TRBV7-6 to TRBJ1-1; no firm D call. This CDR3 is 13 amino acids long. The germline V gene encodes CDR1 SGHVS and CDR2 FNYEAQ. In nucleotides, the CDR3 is TGTGTCAGCAGCTTCGGGGTAATCACTGAAGCTTTCTTT. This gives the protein CVSSFGVITEAFF. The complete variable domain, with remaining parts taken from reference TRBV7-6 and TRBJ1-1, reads GAGVSQSPRYKVTKRGQDVALRCDPISGHVSLYWYRQALGQGPEFLTYFNYEAQQDKSGLPNDRFSAERPEGSISTLTIQRTEQRDSAMYRCVSSFGVITEAFFGQGTRLTVV.

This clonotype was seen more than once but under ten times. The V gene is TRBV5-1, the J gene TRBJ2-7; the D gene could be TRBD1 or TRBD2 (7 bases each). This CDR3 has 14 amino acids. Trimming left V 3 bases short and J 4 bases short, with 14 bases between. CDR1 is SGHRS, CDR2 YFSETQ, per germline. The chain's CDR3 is CASSWEGARYEQYF. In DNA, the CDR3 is TGCGCCAGCAGCTGGGAGGGGGCCCGATACGAGCAGTACTTC. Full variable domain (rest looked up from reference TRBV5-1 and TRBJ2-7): KAGVTQTPRYLIKTRGQQVTLSCSPISGHRSVSWYQQTPGQGLQFLFEYFSETQRNKGNFPGRFSGRQFSNSRSEMNVSTLELGDSALYLCASSWEGARYEQYFGPGTRLTVT.

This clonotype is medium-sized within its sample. The CDR3 region is CASSLLAGSAYEQYF. The CDR3 DNA reads TGTGCCAGCAGCTTACTAGCGGGATCCGCCTACGAGCAGTACTTC. V and J are TRBV7-2 and TRBJ2-7; 9 nucleotides align to TRBD2. Germline CDR1 SGHTA, CDR2 FQGNSA. The CDR3 is made up of 15 amino acids. The V segment lost 2 bases and the J segment 2 bases; nucleotides outside the gene matches: 4.

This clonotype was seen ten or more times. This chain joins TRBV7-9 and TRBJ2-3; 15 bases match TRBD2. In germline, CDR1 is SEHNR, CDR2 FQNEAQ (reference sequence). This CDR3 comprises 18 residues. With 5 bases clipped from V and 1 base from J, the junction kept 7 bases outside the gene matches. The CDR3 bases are TGTGCCAGCAGCGCCTCCGGGACTAGCGGGGGGCGCACAGATACGCAGTATTTT. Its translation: CASSASGTSGGRTDTQYF.

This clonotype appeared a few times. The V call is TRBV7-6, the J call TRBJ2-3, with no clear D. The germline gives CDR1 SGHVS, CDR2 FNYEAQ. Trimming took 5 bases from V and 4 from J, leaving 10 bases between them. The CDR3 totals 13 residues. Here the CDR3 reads CASSLEGPDTQYF. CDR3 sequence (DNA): TGTGCCAGCAGCCTAGAAGGACCAGATACGCAGTATTTT.

The CDR3 loop reads CASSAGVSPLHF. The DNA of the CDR3 is TGTGCCAGCAGCGCAGGGGTTTCACCCCTCCACTTT. The rearrangement links TRBV5-4 to TRBJ1-6; tentatively, D is TRBD1 (6 bases). V lost 4 bases and J 9 bases, leaving 8 bases between the germline ends. The length of the CDR3 is 12 residues. From germline, CDR1 is SGHNT and CDR2 YYREEE (reference sequence).

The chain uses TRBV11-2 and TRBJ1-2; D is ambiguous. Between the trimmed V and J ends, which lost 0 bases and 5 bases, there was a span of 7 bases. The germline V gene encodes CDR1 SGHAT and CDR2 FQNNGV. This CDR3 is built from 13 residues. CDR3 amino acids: CASSLELQYGYTF. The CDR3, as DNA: TGTGCCAGCAGCTTAGAACTTCAGTATGGCTACACCTTC.

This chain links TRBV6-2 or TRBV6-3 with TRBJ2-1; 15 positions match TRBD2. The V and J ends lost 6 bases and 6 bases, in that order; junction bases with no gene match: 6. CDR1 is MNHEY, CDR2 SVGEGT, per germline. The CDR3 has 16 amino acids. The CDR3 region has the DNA TGTGCCAGCAGCTCTGGACTAGCGGGGGGGCTCAATGAGCAGTTCTTC. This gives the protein CASSSGLAGGLNEQFF.

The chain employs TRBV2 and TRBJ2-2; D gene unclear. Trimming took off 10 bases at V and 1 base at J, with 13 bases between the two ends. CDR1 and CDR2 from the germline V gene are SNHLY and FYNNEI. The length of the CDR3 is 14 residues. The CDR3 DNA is TGTGCCACAAAGACCGATCGGAACACCGGGGAGCTGTTTTTT. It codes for CATKTDRNTGELFF.